Each of the 32 T cell receptor beta chains below was sequenced from the same sample in a study of cytomegalovirus exposure and HLA in healthy donors. Amplification used 60 Vbeta primers and 13 Jbeta primers. Repertoires were generated with immunoSEQ multiplex PCR, while TCRdb's copy carries only in-frame clones and drops some. The profile shows about 200,000 clones, about 83% of them singletons. Sequenced sample: PBMCs. All receptors come from a man aged 35-49 years in good health and CMV-seronegative.

This clone was detected only once. The chain combines TRBV25-1 with TRBJ2-7, with 7 bases that match TRBD2. The CDR3 has 13 amino acids. The germline V gene has CDR1 MGHDK and CDR2 SYGVNS. The J segment lost 3 bases and the V segment lost 3 bases, leaving 2 bases of the junction unmatched. CDR3 nucleotides: TGTGCCAGCAGTGAGGGGGGGTACTACGAGCAGTACTTC. This translates into CASSEGGYYEQYF.

The chain has TRBV18 and TRBJ2-2; TRBD1 aligns across 8 bases. Germline CDR1 KGHSH, CDR2 LQKENI. The CDR3 has 15 residues. V shed 8 bases and J 1 base; nucleotides not matched to a gene: 6. In DNA form, the CDR3 reads TGTGCCAGCCGAACAGGGGGACGGAACACCGGGGAGCTGTTTTTT. Protein sequence: CASRTGGRNTGELFF.

The J gene is TRBJ2-7, the V gene TRBV11-3; 9 bases agree with TRBD1. The CDR3 runs 15 residues. Germline V gene sequence: CDR1 SGHNT, CDR2 YENEEA. Trimming cost V 5 bases and J 6 bases; bases outside gene matches: 11. In DNA form, the CDR3 reads TGTGCCAGCAGCCTTTCTCCGGGACAGGGTTCCGAGCAGTACTTC. It codes for CASSLSPGQGSEQYF.

The chain links TRBV19 to TRBJ1-2; 8 bases fit TRBD1. The germline gives CDR1 LNHDA, CDR2 SQIVND (reference sequence). The CDR3 extends over 13 amino acids. Unmatched junction bases numbered 3, after V lost 5 bases and J lost 4 bases. This CDR3 reads CASSLDRGYGYTF. CDR3 in DNA: TGTGCCAGTAGTCTCGACAGGGGCTATGGCTACACCTTC.

This chain joins TRBV9 and TRBJ2-2; D is uncertain. Germline values: CDR1 SGDLS, CDR2 YYNGEE. Trimming left V 4 bases short and J 8 bases short, with 12 bases between. This CDR3 region has 13 residues. This chain's CDR3 is CASSPERLGELFF. CDR3 nucleotide sequence: TGTGCCAGCAGCCCCGAGAGGTTGGGGGAGCTGTTTTTT.

The rearrangement joins TRBV11-2 to TRBJ2-7, with a weak D call TRBD2 (5 bases). The V and J ends lost 0 bases and 12 bases respectively, with 15 bases between them. This CDR3 region has 13 residues. Germline loops: CDR1 SGHAT, CDR2 FQNNGV. The CDR3 region has the DNA TGTGCCAGCAGCTTAGATCTCGGACCGGGGAGGTACTTC. Translation: CASSLDLGPGRYF.

On this clone itself: Distinct nucleotide sequences in the sample also encode this CDR3. CDR3 DNA: TGTGCCAGCAGTTACTCGACTAGCGGAACGTACGAGCAGTACTTC. This sequence encodes CASSYSTSGTYEQYF. J is TRBJ2-7 and V is TRBV6-5; TRBD2 agrees at 9 bases. Germline lookup yields CDR1 MNHEY and CDR2 SVGAGI. Trimming at V came to 0 bases and at J to 4 bases, leaving 4 bases not matched to a gene. The CDR3 length is 15 residues.

The chain joins TRBV15 to TRBJ1-5, with 7 bases fitting TRBD1. From germline, CDR1 is LNHNV and CDR2 YYDKDF (reference sequence). Unmatched junction bases numbered 0, after V lost 0 bases and J lost 7 bases. The CDR3 spans 13 residues. The CDR3 is CATSREGGQPQHF. DNA for the CDR3: TGTGCCACCAGCAGAGAAGGGGGCCAGCCCCAGCATTTT.

The rearrangement uses TRBV4-1 and TRBJ1-4, with TRBD1 matching 10 bases. Germline V gene sequence: CDR1 MGHRA, CDR2 YSYEKL. This CDR3 is built from 17 residues. J was trimmed by 7 bases and V by 1 base; bases with no gene match: 9. The CDR3 is CASSQGSDRGRAEKLFF. The CDR3 nucleotides are TGCGCCAGCAGCCAAGGTTCAGACAGGGGGCGCGCTGAAAAACTGTTTTTT.

The rearrangement uses TRBV9 and TRBJ1-1; D remains ambiguous. This CDR3 is built from 13 residues. The ends were cut back, 2 bases at V and 5 bases at J, with 10 bases in the middle. CDR1 SGDLS and CDR2 YYNGEE come from the germline V gene. CDR3 sequence: CASSVGGRTEAFF. The CDR3 DNA reads as TGTGCCAGCAGCGTCGGAGGGAGGACTGAAGCTTTCTTT.

This chain uses TRBV6-5 with TRBJ1-4, with 8 nucleotides matching TRBD1. The CDR3 runs to 14 residues. Germline assignment: CDR1 MNHEY and CDR2 SVGAGI. With 6 bases clipped from V and 7 bases from J, the junction kept 7 bases outside the gene matches. The CDR3 protein is CASSQDRAIEKLFF. CDR3 coding DNA: TGTGCCAGCAGCCAGGACAGGGCGATTGAAAAACTGTTTTTT.

The chain links TRBV5-4 to TRBJ2-1; D call uncertain. V was shortened by 0 bases and J by 7 bases, with 5 bases between the two germline ends. From germline, CDR1 is SGHNT and CDR2 YYREEE (reference sequence). The CDR3 runs 12 residues. For the CDR3, the DNA is TGTGCCAGCAGCTTGGAGAGGAATGAGCAGTTCTTC. Residues: CASSLERNEQFF.

The rearrangement joins TRBV9 to TRBJ2-5; 10 nucleotides agree with TRBD2. From germline, CDR1 is SGDLS and CDR2 YYNGEE. This CDR3 is 17 amino acids long. Trimming removed 3 bases from V and 2 bases from J; junction bases left unmatched: 10. CDR3 sequence (DNA): TGTGCCAGCAGCGCACCATTCGGGACTAGCGAACAAGAGACCCAGTACTTC. Its protein product is CASSAPFGTSEQETQYF.

The V and J genes are TRBV14 and TRBJ1-1, with 7 bases identical to TRBD1. J was trimmed by 4 bases and V by 4 bases; bases with no gene match: 3. The CDR3 length is 13 residues. Germline V gene lookup returns CDR1 SGHDN and CDR2 FVKESK. CDR3 loop: CASSPDRVTEAFF. The CDR3 bases are TGTGCCAGCAGCCCCGACAGGGTCACTGAAGCTTTCTTT.

The chain has TRBV18 and TRBJ1-4; D unresolved. This CDR3 is built from 14 residues. The ends were cut back, 5 bases at V and 9 bases at J, with 16 bases in the middle. In germline, CDR1 is KGHSH, CDR2 LQKENI. The CDR3 region has the DNA TGTGCCAGCTCAGCGCCCGGGAGCGAACAAAAACTGTTTTTT. Protein sequence: CASSAPGSEQKLFF.

This chain connects TRBV4-1 to TRBJ1-1, with 10 bases identical to TRBD1. Germline V CDR1 and CDR2: MGHRA, YSYEKL. The CDR3 extends over 17 amino acids. Germline trimming cut 3 bases from V and 6 bases from J; bases unmatched to any gene: 13. Here the CDR3 DNA reads TGCGCCAGCAGCCACATGCTGGGACAGGGGTTGGTCGCTGAAGCTTTCTTT. As protein: CASSHMLGQGLVAEAFF.

CDR3 protein: CASSDYETSGYNEQFF. Here the CDR3 DNA reads TGTGCCAGCAGTGACTACGAGACTAGTGGCTACAATGAGCAGTTCTTC. The J gene is TRBJ2-1, the V gene TRBV2; D may be TRBD2 (6 bases). This CDR3 has 16 amino acids. From germline, CDR1 is SNHLY and CDR2 FYNNEI. The V gene lost 3 bases and the J gene lost 3 bases, with 15 bases spanning the gap.

The V gene is TRBV21-1, the J gene TRBJ2-2; the table's D gene call, TRBD2, was not cross checked with the DNA. TRBV21-1 is noted as a pseudogene. The CDR3 has 16 amino acids. The CDR3, as DNA: TGTGCCAGCAGCTCCCCCGAGCGGGAGGAACCCGGGGAGCTGTTTTTT. Protein product: CASSSPEREEPGELFF.

A few counts support this clone. The chain has TRBV4-3 and TRBJ2-7, with 9 bases identical to TRBD1. This CDR3 has 14 amino acids. V shed 4 bases, J shed 2 bases, and the junction held 3 bases outside the gene matches. CDR1 is LGHNA, CDR2 YSLEER, per germline. CDR3 DNA: TGCGCCAGCAGCCTGGACAGGGGCCCCTACGAGCAGTACTTC. It translates to CASSLDRGPYEQYF.

This sequence joins TRBV4-3 and TRBJ1-1, with TRBD1 as a possible D gene (6 bases). V dropped 4 bases and J dropped 2 bases, with 11 bases sitting between them. This CDR3 contains 14 residues. Germline CDR1 is LGHNA and CDR2 is YSLEER. The CDR3 sequence: CASSPWTDNTEAFF. The CDR3 nucleotides read TGCGCCAGCAGCCCTTGGACAGATAACACTGAAGCTTTCTTT.

The chain recombines TRBV7-9 with TRBJ1-1; 7 bases align to TRBD1. The CDR3 is made up of 15 amino acids. Germline CDR1 is SEHNR and CDR2 is FQNEAQ (reference sequence). V shed 0 bases and J 4 bases; nucleotides not matched to a gene: 5. CDR3 DNA: TGTGCCAGCAGCTTAGCACCCACAGGGGTCACTGAAGCTTTCTTT. It is translated as CASSLAPTGVTEAFF.

The V call is TRBV5-1, the J call TRBJ2-3; D not certain. V lost 4 bases and J lost 1, with 13 bases in between. From germline, CDR1 is SGHRS and CDR2 YFSETQ. This CDR3 contains 15 residues. The CDR3 sequence: CASSVMGQGTDTQYF. As DNA, the CDR3 is TGCGCCAGCAGCGTGATGGGTCAGGGCACAGATACGCAGTATTTT.

The rearrangement joins TRBV28 to TRBJ1-3; D is ambiguous. Per germline, CDR1 MDHEN and CDR2 SYDVKM. There are 14 residues in the CDR3. The germline V and J ends were trimmed by 2 bases and 4 bases, with 9 bases remaining between them. The CDR3 loop reads CASSLGMSGNTIYF. CDR3 bases: TGTGCCAGCAGTTTAGGCATGTCCGGAAACACCATATATTTT.

The chain uses TRBV13 and TRBJ2-3, with 12 bases aligning to TRBD2. From germline, CDR1 is PRHDT and CDR2 FYEKMQ (reference sequence). The CDR3 covers 15 residues. With 5 bases clipped from V and 4 bases from J, the junction kept 4 bases outside the gene matches. The CDR3 bases are TGTGCCAGCAGCGCTAGCGGGGGGGCCGCAGATACGCAGTATTTT. Protein product: CASSASGGAADTQYF. The full variable domain, rest sourced from reference TRBV13 and TRBJ2-3, is AAGVIQSPRHLIKEKRETATLKCYPIPRHDTVYWYQQGPGQDPQFLISFYEKMQSDKGSIPDRFSAQQFSDYHSELNMSSLELGDSALYFCASSASGGAADTQYFGPGTRLTVL.

V and J are TRBV29-1 and TRBJ2-3, with TRBD2 as a possible D gene (6 bases). V was trimmed by 3 bases and J by 5 bases, leaving 15 bases between them. CDR3 length: 14 residues. Germline V gene sequence: CDR1 SQVTM, CDR2 ANQGSEA. CDR3 residues: CSVEGREPIDTQYF. CDR3 DNA sequence: TGCAGCGTTGAGGGACGGGAGCCCATAGATACGCAGTATTTT.

This rearrangement joins TRBV30 to TRBJ2-7; TRBD2 matches 9 bases. From germline, CDR1 is GTSNPN and CDR2 SVGIG (reference sequence). The junction had 6 bases not matched to a gene; V was cut back by 1 base and J by 8 bases. The CDR3 runs 13 residues. CDR3 bases: TGTGCCTGGAGTGATAGCGGGAGTCTCAAGCAGTACTTC. This gives the protein CAWSDSGSLKQYF.

This chain uses TRBV7-2 with TRBJ2-5, with 9 bases lining up with TRBD2. Germline values: CDR1 SGHTA, CDR2 FQGNSA. This CDR3 region has 15 residues. The junction had 6 bases not matched to a gene; V was cut back by 5 bases and J by 2 bases. The CDR3 DNA sequence: TGTGCCAGCAGCCGACGGACTAGCGCTCAAGAGACCCAGTACTTC. It specifies CASSRRTSAQETQYF.

This chain connects TRBV27 to TRBJ1-5; D call uncertain. Germline V lookup: CDR1 MNHEY, CDR2 SMNVEV (reference sequence). The length of the CDR3 is 15 residues. The ends were cut back, 4 bases at V and 0 bases at J, with 10 bases in the middle. CDR3 region: CASSSARNSNQPQHF. CDR3 bases: TGTGCCAGCAGTTCAGCCAGGAATAGCAATCAGCCCCAGCATTTT.

The V and J genes are TRBV9 and TRBJ1-2; 8 nucleotides align to TRBD1. Germline values: CDR1 SGDLS, CDR2 YYNGEE. CDR3 length equals 15 residues. Germline trimming cut 2 bases from V and 2 bases from J; bases unmatched to any gene: 5. DNA of the CDR3: TGTGCCAGCAGCGTTAGGGACAGGACAAACTATGGCTACACCTTC. Translation gives CASSVRDRTNYGYTF.

This clone has only one observation. This rearrangement joins TRBV13 to TRBJ2-1; 8 nucleotides line up with TRBD1. V shed 5 bases, J shed 5 bases, and the junction held 5 bases outside the gene matches. CDR3 length: 14 residues. Per the germline V gene, CDR1 is PRHDT and CDR2 is FYEKMQ (reference sequence). CDR3 sequence: CASSIRDRNNEQFF. In nucleotides, the CDR3 is TGTGCCAGCAGCATAAGGGACAGGAACAATGAGCAGTTCTTC.

The chain couples TRBV7-9 to TRBJ2-3; possible D gene TRBD1, 5 bases. V was cut by 0 bases and J by 5 bases, with 12 bases left in between. The CDR3 runs 15 residues. CDR1 is SEHNR, CDR2 FQNEAQ, per germline (reference sequence). The DNA for the CDR3 is TGTGCCAGCAGCTTAGCGTCGACTCAGGGAGATACGCAGTATTTT. Translated: CASSLASTQGDTQYF.

The chain recombines TRBV21-1 with TRBJ1-2; the D call TRBD1 from the table was never checked on the DNA. TRBV21-1 is assigned pseudogene status. The CDR3 has 15 amino acids. The CDR3 spells CASSKPHRAAYGYTF. DNA for the CDR3: TGTGCCAGCAGCAAACCTCACAGGGCTGCCTATGGCTACACCTTC.